This T cell receptor (beta chain) was sequenced for a study of T cell responses to AZD1222 COVID-19 vaccine. Study-wide results and limits: Repertoire sampling happened only post peak T cell response. Most donors were white British and more were female, and clonal diversity was possibly underestimated. Only a handful of AZD1222 recipients were seropositive at baseline.

Germline loops: CDR1 WSHSY, CDR2 SAAADI. V was pared by 7 bases and J by 4 bases, with 13 bases between. This CDR3 spans 13 amino acids. The table came from immunoSEQ multiplex PCR; TCRdb's copy has only in-frame clones and leaves some out. The sample includes more than 95,000 clones, 91% of them seen just once. Concerning this clone: Antigen specificity is unknown.

The TCR comes from an adult in good health. The source material was peripheral blood, sampled on day 0 of AZD1222 vaccination. The chain carries TRBV10-2 and TRBJ1-1, with a tentative D call TRBD1 (6 bases). The CDR3 region has the DNA TGCGCCAGCACCGAGGGGGGGGGCACTGAAGCTTTCTTT. This gives the protein CASTEGGGTEAFF.